This is a list of T cell receptor beta chains from one sample in a study of post-analysis software for immune sequencing data. Via MiXCR, TCRdb re-called the PCR reads, giving one row per CDR3 protein. The sample includes hundreds of thousands of distinct CDR3 sequences, more than 50% of them seen just once. Material for sequencing was blood. These TCRs come from a girl aged 2-10 years with multiple sclerosis. Both conserved end residues are trimmed from each CDR3. Fields, in order: D gene, J gene, V gene, CDR3 length, CDR3 protein. A D gene is named only where the DNA matches it firmly.

- | TRBJ1-2 | TRBV3-1 | 16 | ASSQDRYREGYFYGYT
TRBD1 | TRBJ1-1 | TRBV5-1 | 13 | ASSYSTGVKAEAF
- | TRBJ2-1 | TRBV7-9 | 10 | ASSLAINEQF
TRBD2 | TRBJ2-7 | TRBV10-1 | 10 | ASSDRLARQY
TRBD2 | TRBJ2-5 | TRBV11-3 | 12 | ASSLTSGTETQY
- | TRBJ1-1 | TRBV7-8 | 11 | ASNDRLNTEAF
TRBD1 | TRBJ2-3 | TRBV24-1 | 13 | ATSGTGVGTDTQY
- | TRBJ2-3 | TRBV5-5 | 10 | ASSARSDTQY
TRBD1 | TRBJ1-1 | TRBV6-2/TRBV6-3 | 14 | ASRGQGGTGDTEAF
TRBD1 | TRBJ1-1 | TRBV7-9 | 14 | ASSTAGTGLNTEAF
TRBD1 | TRBJ1-2 | TRBV29-1 | 9 | SVETGYSYT
- | TRBJ2-3 | TRBV29-1 | 11 | SGVGRATDTQY
TRBD1 | TRBJ1-2 | TRBV7-2 | 14 | ASSALQGANNYGYT
- | TRBJ2-7 | TRBV12-3/TRBV12-4 | 12 | ASSFGELSYEQY
- | TRBJ2-3 | TRBV29-1 | 14 | SVEDLGTTGTDTQY